This TCR delta chain was sequenced for a study of fetal and pediatric gammadelta thymocytes (dated by TCRdb to the early 2020s). Study-level background: Previously published data and newly generated, unpublished data were combined in the bulk gammadelta thymocyte repertoires, which were used to strengthen a single-cell study of gammadelta thymocyte development. The set of bulk gammadelta thymocyte repertoires included about 10 subjects in total: 3 fetal thymus donors and 7 pediatric thymus donors. Bulk gammadelta thymocyte repertoires combined previously published data (refs 27,28) with unpublished data. To increase subject numbers and strengthen the CDR3 publicity analysis, bulk TCR repertoire data were added.

By its share of the sample, this clone is large (0.1 to 1%). Its antigen is currently not known. The sample holds no much larger clone one base away, and base qualities are not on file. Instrument used: Illumina MiSeq. In the authors' own workflow: For the publicity analysis, the Vgamma9Vdelta2 and nonVgamma9Vdelta2 bulk CDR3 files from each subject were merged to form one combined repertoire per subject. Using base R and dplyr, each CDR3 amino acid sequence was checked across 9 single-cell datasets and about 10 bulk repertoires to give a publicity score ranging from 0 to 19. Public reads were reanalyzed in TCRdb with CATT, and rows carrying the same DNA were merged afterwards. Clone size and V and J calls follow TCRdb, not the original study. For this sample there are roughly 1,600 delta-chain clones; approximately 14% appear just once. The ten top clones hold around 7% of the sample. Study-level results and caveats: Compared with post-natal repertoires, fetal gammadelta thymocyte repertoires were previously reported to be enriched for TRDV2, TRGV8 and TRGV9 usage, low N additions and public CDR3s.

For staining, thymocytes received Zombie NIR viability dye along with antibodies against CD3 (UCHT1), TCRgammadelta (11F2), TCRVgamma9 (IMMU360) and TCRVdelta2 (IMMU389). From human fetal and pediatric thymuses, sorted Vgamma9Vdelta2 and nonVgamma9Vdelta2 gammadelta thymocytes were used to generate bulk TRD and TRG CDR3 repertoires separately. Pediatric thymus tissue was collected in Belgium from children having cardiac surgery. The pediatric thymus donors included in the study ranged in age from about 1 to 12 years. As previously described, thymic cell suspensions were prepared from both fetal and post-natal thymuses. Cells that were CD3+ gammadeltaTCR+ Vgamma9+ Vdelta2+ were sorted as Vgamma9Vdelta2 thymocytes. A FACS Aria III cell sorter (BD Biosciences) was used to carry out the cell sorting. Unmatched junction bases come to 7, with V trimmed by 5 bases and J by 4 bases. CDR1 and CDR2 are drawn from the germline V gene: GEAIGNYY, EKD. There are 14 amino acids in the CDR3, from cysteine to phenylalanine inclusive. Kept here is only the CDR3 DNA, which spans 42 bases and is read in frame from base 1.

The sequenced material came from Vgamma9Vdelta2 gamma-delta T cells from the thymus. Per the publication, the cell subset or site label means: sorted CD3+gammadeltaTCR+Vgamma9+Vdelta2+ thymocytes. The rearranged chain carries TRDV2 and TRDJ1, with 9 junctional bases fitting TRDD3. The receptor comes from a child who underwent cardiac surgery and was recorded as healthy. The nucleotides are TGTGCCTGTGTTACTGGGGGAACGTACGATAAACTCATCTTT. Translated, this is CACVTGGTYDKLIF.